These 22 T cell receptor beta chains were sequenced from one sample in a study of cytomegalovirus exposure and HLA in healthy donors (dated by TCRdb to about 2017). The protocol used for the library was the immunoSEQ multiplex PCR assay. The multiplex PCR relied on a mix of 60 forward primers for TCR Vbeta segments and 13 reverse primers for TCR Jbeta segments. Drawn from immuneACCESS, this table holds only the in-frame rearrangements with V and J called that TCRdb kept. Clones are partly lost; checked studies trace under half to an unresolved V gene and leave the rest unexplained. This sample comprises 150,000 to 200,000 clones, roughly 83% of them detected only once. About 0.25% of the sample comes from the top ten. Specimen: PBMCs. The receptors were gathered from a boy aged 5-17 years in good health and CMV-seronegative.

The rearrangement uses TRBV27 and TRBJ1-1; D is perhaps TRBD1 (5 bases). From germline, CDR1 is MNHEY and CDR2 SMNVEV (reference sequence). The CDR3 is made up of 14 amino acids. V was cut by 5 bases and J by 1 base, with 11 bases left in between. The CDR3 spells CASSISTGNTEAFF. In nucleotides, the CDR3 is TGTGCCAGCAGTATCTCTACAGGGAACACTGAAGCTTTCTTT.

This chain uses TRBV19 with TRBJ1-2; perhaps TRBD1 as D (6 bases). The germline CDR1 and CDR2 sequences are LNHDA and SQIVND (reference sequence). The CDR3 has 14 residues. V dropped 5 bases and J dropped 7 bases, with 17 bases sitting between them. CDR3 protein: CASSESLGALGYTF. Here the CDR3 DNA reads TGTGCCAGTAGTGAGAGTCTGGGGGCCCTTGGCTACACCTTC. The whole variable domain, remainder taken from reference TRBV19 and TRBJ1-2, is DGGITQSPKYLFRKEGQNVTLSCEQNLNHDAMYWYRQDPGQGLRLIYYSQIVNDFQKGDIAEGYSVSREKKESFPLTVTSAQKNPTAFYLCASSESLGALGYTFGSGTRLTVV.

The V call is TRBV5-1, the J call TRBJ2-7; 11 bases match TRBD2. Germline V gene sequence: CDR1 SGHRS, CDR2 YFSETQ. The CDR3 runs 17 residues. The trim removed 1 base at V and 1 base at J, leaving 7 bases unmatched. The CDR3 DNA sequence: TGCGCCAGCAGCTTGTCTATGACTAGCGGGACTTCCTACGAGCAGTACTTC. Amino acids: CASSLSMTSGTSYEQYF.

V is TRBV4-3 and J is TRBJ1-6; D unclear. V was cut by 0 bases and J by 7 bases, with 10 bases left in between. The V gene's germline CDR1 is LGHNA and CDR2 YSLEER. The CDR3 is 15 residues long. DNA for the CDR3: TGCGCCAGCAGCCAAGACTGGCCGCGGAATTCACCCCTCCACTTT. Residues: CASSQDWPRNSPLHF.

The table lists this clone with a few counts. The J gene is TRBJ2-7, the V gene TRBV25-1, with 7 bases aligning to TRBD1. Germline V CDR1 and CDR2: MGHDK, SYGVNS. The CDR3 loop spans 13 amino acids. Trimming took 5 bases from V and 5 from J; bases not matched to a gene: 6. DNA for the CDR3: TGTGCCAGCAGTCAGGGGGTGGGCAACGAGCAGTACTTC. This codes for CASSQGVGNEQYF.

The chain combines TRBV11-2 with TRBJ1-1, with D possibly TRBD1 on 5 matching bases. Germline V gene sequence: CDR1 SGHAT, CDR2 FQNNGV. Trimming cost V 2 bases and J 1 base, with 11 bases left between them. The CDR3 loop spans 15 amino acids. The CDR3 spells CASSLTPQENTEAFF. DNA of the CDR3: TGTGCCAGCAGCTTAACCCCACAGGAGAACACTGAAGCTTTCTTT.

The chain has TRBV2 and TRBJ1-3, with a weak D call TRBD1 (6 bases). Per the germline V gene, CDR1 is SNHLY and CDR2 is FYNNEI. CDR3 length: 14 amino acids. V dropped 2 bases and J dropped 2 bases, with 7 bases sitting between them. CDR3 protein: CASSEWGPGNTIYF. For the CDR3, the DNA is TGTGCCAGCAGTGAATGGGGGCCTGGAAACACCATATATTTT.

The V and J genes are TRBV10-2 and TRBJ1-2; the D gene is possibly TRBD1 (6 bases). V shed 3 bases and J shed 7 bases, with 9 bases lying between them. This CDR3 region has 12 residues. In germline, CDR1 is WSHSY, CDR2 SAAADI. The CDR3 DNA sequence: TGCGCCAGCAGTGAACAGGGTTCTGGCTACACCTTC. It specifies CASSEQGSGYTF.

This chain uses TRBV6-4 with TRBJ1-5; 7 bases match TRBD1. This CDR3 is built from 16 residues. Germline CDR1 MRHNA, CDR2 SNTAGT. V lost 7 bases, J lost 0 bases, and 9 bases stayed unmatched. The CDR3 reads CASIIRGAYSNQPQHF. Written as DNA, the CDR3 is TGTGCCAGCATCATCAGGGGGGCGTATAGCAATCAGCCCCAGCATTTT.

The CDR3 nucleotides read TGTGCCAGCTCCCGCTCGGGACTAGCGGACTCCGAGCAGTACTTC. It codes for CASSRSGLADSEQYF. The chain couples TRBV18 to TRBJ2-7; TRBD2 matches 11 bases. Looked up from germline, CDR1 is KGHSH and CDR2 is LQKENI. Germline trimming cut 6 bases from V and 6 bases from J; bases unmatched to any gene: 10. This CDR3 has 15 residues.

The chain is built from TRBV29-1 and TRBJ1-2, with unresolved D. CDR1 is SQVTM and CDR2 is ANQGSEA in the germline V gene. This CDR3 region has 10 residues. V lost 1 base to trimming and J lost 13 bases, with 10 bases between them. CDR3 residues: CSVEGAVATF. The CDR3 DNA follows: TGCAGCGTTGAAGGAGCGGTAGCCACCTTC.

In this sample, this clone turned up once. The gene calls are TRBV5-4 and TRBJ1-4; D is possibly TRBD1 (5 bases). The CDR3 spans 16 residues. Germline values: CDR1 SGHNT, CDR2 YYREEE (reference sequence). The V end was cut by 4 bases, the J end by 0 bases, with 13 bases between. CDR3 DNA sequence: TGTGCCAGCAGCCTCCACTCGACAGCAACTAATGAAAAACTGTTTTTT. This translates into CASSLHSTATNEKLFF.

With respect to this clone: Additional DNA sequences in this sample encode the identical CDR3. This chain uses TRBV27 with TRBJ1-5, with TRBD1 as a possible D gene (5 bases). CDR1 and CDR2 from the germline V gene are MNHEY and SMNVEV (reference sequence). V lost 2 bases and J 3 bases, leaving 5 bases between the germline ends. The CDR3 extends over 13 amino acids. CDR3 DNA sequence: TGTGCCAGCAGTTTAGGGGCCAATCAGCCCCAGCATTTT. The encoded protein is CASSLGANQPQHF.

This chain joins TRBV5-1 and TRBJ2-1, with D tentatively TRBD1 (5 bases). Germline V gives CDR1 SGHRS, CDR2 YFSETQ. The V end was cut by 5 bases, the J end by 6 bases, with 12 bases between. The CDR3 spans 13 residues. In DNA form, the CDR3 reads TGCGCCAGCAGAAAGGGGCCCCCCAATGAGCAGTTCTTC. Its protein product is CASRKGPPNEQFF.

This chain uses TRBV10-3 with TRBJ2-1; 8 nucleotides line up with TRBD2. Trimming at V came to 10 bases and at J to 7 bases, leaving 12 bases not matched to a gene. CDR1 and CDR2 (germline): ENHRY, SYGVKD. The CDR3 is 14 amino acids. CDR3 DNA: TGTGCCACCCGAAGCAGCGGGAGTCATAATGAGCAGTTCTTC. This gives the protein CATRSSGSHNEQFF.

The rearrangement links TRBV6-6 to TRBJ2-5; TRBD2 matches 13 bases. The CDR3 is 15 amino acids. The trim removed 5 bases at V and 5 bases at J, leaving 5 bases unmatched. In germline, CDR1 is MNHNY, CDR2 SVGAGI (reference sequence). CDR3 protein: CASSAPGLAGETQYF. The CDR3 DNA is TGTGCCAGCAGTGCCCCGGGACTAGCGGGGGAGACCCAGTACTTC.

The chain combines TRBV2 with TRBJ2-6, with D possibly TRBD1 on 5 matching bases. The CDR3 is 16 amino acids. V lost 0 bases to trimming and J lost 0 bases, with 6 bases between them. Germline CDR1 is SNHLY and CDR2 is FYNNEI. Here the CDR3 DNA reads TGTGCCAGCAGTGAAGCGCAGGGCTCTGGGGCCAACGTCCTGACTTTC. Translation: CASSEAQGSGANVLTF.

The chain links TRBV29-1 to TRBJ2-7, with TRBD2 identical over 11 bases. Germline CDR1 and CDR2: SQVTM and ANQGSEA. With V trimmed by 4 bases and J by 7 bases, 9 bases remained unmatched. The CDR3 is 14 amino acids. CDR3 sequence reads: CSVVASGRLGEQYF. CDR3 in DNA: TGCAGCGTTGTGGCTAGCGGGAGGCTAGGTGAGCAGTACTTC.

The genes are TRBV19 and TRBJ1-5, with D possibly being TRBD1 (6 bases). V dropped 6 bases and J dropped 1 base, with 16 bases sitting between them. Germline V gene lookup returns CDR1 LNHDA and CDR2 SQIVND (reference sequence). The CDR3 totals 16 residues. The DNA for the CDR3 is TGTGCCAGTAGAACCGCCACAGGGTTGAGCAATCAGCCCCAGCATTTT. The encoded protein is CASRTATGLSNQPQHF.

The chain is built from TRBV6-5 and TRBJ1-1; no reliable D call. Germline V gene lookup returns CDR1 MNHEY and CDR2 SVGAGI. The V gene lost 5 bases and the J gene lost 4 bases, with 14 bases spanning the gap. CDR3 length equals 14 residues. The CDR3 here is CASSEDMGVTEAFF. The CDR3 region has the DNA TGTGCCAGCAGTGAAGATATGGGAGTCACTGAAGCTTTCTTT.

In this sample, this clone turned up a few times. This chain uses TRBV19 with TRBJ2-1; 9 nucleotides align to TRBD2. This CDR3 has 16 amino acids. Germline lookup yields CDR1 LNHDA and CDR2 SQIVND (reference sequence). Unmatched junction bases numbered 5, after V lost 3 bases and J lost 2 bases. The chain's CDR3 is CASSMVAGGPYNEQFF. The CDR3 coding sequence is TGTGCCAGTAGTATGGTCGCGGGGGGGCCCTACAATGAGCAGTTCTTC.

The rearrangement joins TRBV7-9 to TRBJ2-2, with TRBD2 identical over 10 bases. Germline V gene lookup returns CDR1 SEHNR and CDR2 FQNEAQ (reference sequence). V lost 3 bases and J lost 12; bases outside the gene matches: 13. The CDR3 covers 16 residues. CDR3 sequence: CASSLGAGGAEVKLFF. The CDR3 bases are TGTGCCAGCAGCTTGGGAGCGGGAGGGGCTGAGGTGAAGCTGTTTTTT.